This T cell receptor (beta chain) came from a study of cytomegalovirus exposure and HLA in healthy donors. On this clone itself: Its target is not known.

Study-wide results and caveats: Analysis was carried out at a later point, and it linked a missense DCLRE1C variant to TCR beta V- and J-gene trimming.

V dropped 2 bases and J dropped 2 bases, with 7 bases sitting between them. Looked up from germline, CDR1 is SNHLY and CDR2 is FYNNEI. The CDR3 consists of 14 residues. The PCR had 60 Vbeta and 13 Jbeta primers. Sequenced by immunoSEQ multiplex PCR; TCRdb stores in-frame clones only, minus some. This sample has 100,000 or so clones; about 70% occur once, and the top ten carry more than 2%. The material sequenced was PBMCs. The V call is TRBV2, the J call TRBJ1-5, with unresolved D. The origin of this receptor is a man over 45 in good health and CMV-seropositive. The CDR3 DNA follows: TGTGCCAGCAGTGAAAACGAGGGCAATCAGCCCCAGCATTTT. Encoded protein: CASSENEGNQPQHF.